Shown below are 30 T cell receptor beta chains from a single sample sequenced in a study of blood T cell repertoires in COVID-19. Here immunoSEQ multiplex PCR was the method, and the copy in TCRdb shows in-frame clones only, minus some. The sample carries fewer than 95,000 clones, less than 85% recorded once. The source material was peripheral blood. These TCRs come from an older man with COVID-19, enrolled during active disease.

The CDR3 bases are TGTGCCAGCTCACCGAAAGACAGGGGAGAGACCCAGTACTTC. Amino acid sequence: CASSPKDRGETQYF. J is TRBJ2-5 and V is TRBV18, with TRBD1 identical over 8 bases. Germline CDR1 KGHSH, CDR2 LQKENI. The trim removed 3 bases at V and 4 bases at J, leaving 4 bases unmatched. This CDR3 contains 14 residues.

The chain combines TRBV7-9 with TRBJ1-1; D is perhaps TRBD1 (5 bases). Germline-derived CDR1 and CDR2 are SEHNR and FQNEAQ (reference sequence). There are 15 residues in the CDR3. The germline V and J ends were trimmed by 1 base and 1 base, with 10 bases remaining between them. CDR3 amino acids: CASSLVGGTNTEAFF. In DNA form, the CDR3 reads TGTGCCAGCAGCTTAGTTGGGGGGACGAACACTGAAGCTTTCTTT.

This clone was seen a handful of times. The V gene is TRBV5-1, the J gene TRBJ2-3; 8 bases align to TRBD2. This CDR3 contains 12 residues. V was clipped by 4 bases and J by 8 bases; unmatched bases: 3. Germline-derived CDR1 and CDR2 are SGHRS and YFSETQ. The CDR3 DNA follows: TGCGCCAGCAGCAGTAGCGGGACTACGCAGTATTTT. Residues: CASSSSGTTQYF.

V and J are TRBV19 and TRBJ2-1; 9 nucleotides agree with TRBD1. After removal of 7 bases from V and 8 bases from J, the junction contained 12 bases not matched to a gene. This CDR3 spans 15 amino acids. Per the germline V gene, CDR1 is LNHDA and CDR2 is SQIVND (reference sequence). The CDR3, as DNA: TGTGCCAGTATGGACAGGGGCGCTTCCGGACATGAGCAGTTCTTC. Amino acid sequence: CASMDRGASGHEQFF.

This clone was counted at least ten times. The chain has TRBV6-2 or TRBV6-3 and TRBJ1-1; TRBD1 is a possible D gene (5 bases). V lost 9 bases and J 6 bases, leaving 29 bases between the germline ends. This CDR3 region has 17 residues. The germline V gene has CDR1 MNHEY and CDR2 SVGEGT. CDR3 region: CASSIRPGPRGSAEAFF. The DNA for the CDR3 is TGTGCCAGTAGTATAAGGCCGGGACCCCGGGGGAGCGCTGAAGCTTTCTTT.

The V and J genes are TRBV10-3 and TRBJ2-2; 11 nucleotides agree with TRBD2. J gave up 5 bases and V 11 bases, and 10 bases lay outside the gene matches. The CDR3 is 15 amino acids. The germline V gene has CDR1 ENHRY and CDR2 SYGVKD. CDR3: CAPSSLAGETGELFF. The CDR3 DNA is TGTGCCCCTTCGTCACTAGCGGGAGAGACCGGGGAGCTGTTTTTT.

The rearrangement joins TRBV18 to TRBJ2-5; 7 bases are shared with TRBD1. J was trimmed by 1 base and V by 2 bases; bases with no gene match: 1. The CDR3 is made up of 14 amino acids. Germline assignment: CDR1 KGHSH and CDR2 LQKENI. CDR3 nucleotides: TGTGCCAGCTCACCAGGGACAGTCCAAGAGACCCAGTACTTC. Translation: CASSPGTVQETQYF.

The CDR3, as DNA: TGTGCCACCAGTGATTCACTAGCGGGCGATACGCAGTATTTT. This translates into CATSDSLAGDTQYF. The genes are TRBV24-1 and TRBJ2-3; 9 bases are a match to TRBD2. V shed 2 bases and J 6 bases; nucleotides not matched to a gene: 2. The CDR3 is made up of 14 amino acids. Germline CDR1 is KGHDR and CDR2 is SFDVKD.

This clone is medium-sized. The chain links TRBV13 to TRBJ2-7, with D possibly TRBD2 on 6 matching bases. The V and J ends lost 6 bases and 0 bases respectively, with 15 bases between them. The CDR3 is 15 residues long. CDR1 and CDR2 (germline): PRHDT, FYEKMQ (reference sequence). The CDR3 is CASRARGGDSYEQYF. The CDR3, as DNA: TGTGCCAGCAGAGCACGCGGCGGGGACTCCTACGAGCAGTACTTC.

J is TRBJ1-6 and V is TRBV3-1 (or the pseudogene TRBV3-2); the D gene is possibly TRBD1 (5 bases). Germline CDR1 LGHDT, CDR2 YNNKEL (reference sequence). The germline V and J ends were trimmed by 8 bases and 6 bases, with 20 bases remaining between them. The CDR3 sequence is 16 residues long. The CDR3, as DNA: TGTGCCAGCCGGACACGTACGGGTCGGGTTAATTCACCCCTCCACTTT. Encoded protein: CASRTRTGRVNSPLHF.

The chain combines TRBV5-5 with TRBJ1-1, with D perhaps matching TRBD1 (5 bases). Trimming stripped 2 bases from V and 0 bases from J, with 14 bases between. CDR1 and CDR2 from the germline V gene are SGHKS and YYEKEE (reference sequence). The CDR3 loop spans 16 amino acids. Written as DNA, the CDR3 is TGTGCCAGCAGCTTTTTGGGGCAGACCGTGAACACTGAAGCTTTCTTT. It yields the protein CASSFLGQTVNTEAFF.

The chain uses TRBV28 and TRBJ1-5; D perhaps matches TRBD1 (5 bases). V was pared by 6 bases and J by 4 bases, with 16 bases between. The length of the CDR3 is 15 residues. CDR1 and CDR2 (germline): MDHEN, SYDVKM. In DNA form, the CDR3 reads TGTGCCAGCAGAAATTCCCCAGGGCCGAATCAGCCCCAGCATTTT. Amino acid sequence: CASRNSPGPNQPQHF.

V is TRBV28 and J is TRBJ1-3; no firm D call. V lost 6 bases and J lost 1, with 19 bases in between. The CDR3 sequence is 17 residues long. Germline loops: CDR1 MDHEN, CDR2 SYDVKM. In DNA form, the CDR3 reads TGTGCCAGCAGAGTCCCCACGGGGTTAGGGTCTGGAAACACCATATATTTT. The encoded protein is CASRVPTGLGSGNTIYF.

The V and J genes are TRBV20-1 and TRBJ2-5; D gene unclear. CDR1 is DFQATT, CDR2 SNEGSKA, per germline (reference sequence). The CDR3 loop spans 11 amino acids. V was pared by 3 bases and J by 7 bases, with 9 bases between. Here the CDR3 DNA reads TGCAGTGCTAGGGCTCTTGGGACCCAGTACTTC. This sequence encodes CSARALGTQYF.

CDR3 amino acids: CASSQTGTGTADEQYF. As DNA, the CDR3 is TGTGCCAGCAGCCAAACCGGGACAGGGACGGCGGACGAGCAGTACTTC. The chain combines TRBV4-2 with TRBJ2-7, with 9 bases identical to TRBD1. This CDR3 comprises 16 residues. The ends lost 2 bases at V and 5 bases at J; junction bases unmatched: 10. Germline V gives CDR1 LGHNA, CDR2 YNFKEQ.

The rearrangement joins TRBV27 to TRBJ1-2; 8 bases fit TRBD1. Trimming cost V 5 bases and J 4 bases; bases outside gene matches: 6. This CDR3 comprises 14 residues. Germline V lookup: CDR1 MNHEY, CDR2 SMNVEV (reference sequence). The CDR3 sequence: CASSPQGGIYGYTF. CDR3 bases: TGTGCCAGCAGTCCACAGGGGGGAATCTATGGCTACACCTTC.

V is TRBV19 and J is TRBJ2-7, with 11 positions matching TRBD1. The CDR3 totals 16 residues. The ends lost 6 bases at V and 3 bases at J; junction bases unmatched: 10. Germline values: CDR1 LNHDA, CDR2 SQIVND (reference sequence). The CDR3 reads CASSPLLGQGGYEQYF. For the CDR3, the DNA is TGTGCCAGTAGCCCCTTATTGGGACAGGGGGGCTACGAGCAGTACTTC.

DNA of the CDR3: TGTGCCAGCAGCCGCACCCTAGCGGGAACCTACAATGAGCAGTTCTTC. Protein product: CASSRTLAGTYNEQFF. The rearrangement links TRBV28 to TRBJ2-1, with TRBD2 matching over 9 bases. V dropped 6 bases and J dropped 2; count of bases not matched to a gene: 8. The CDR3 length is 16 residues. Germline V gives CDR1 MDHEN, CDR2 SYDVKM.

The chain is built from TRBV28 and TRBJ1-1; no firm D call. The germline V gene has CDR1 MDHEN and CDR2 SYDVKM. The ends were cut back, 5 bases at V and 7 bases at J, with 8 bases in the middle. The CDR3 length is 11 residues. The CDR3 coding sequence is TGTGCCAGCAGTGGCGGGATTGAAGCTTTCTTT. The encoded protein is CASSGGIEAFF.

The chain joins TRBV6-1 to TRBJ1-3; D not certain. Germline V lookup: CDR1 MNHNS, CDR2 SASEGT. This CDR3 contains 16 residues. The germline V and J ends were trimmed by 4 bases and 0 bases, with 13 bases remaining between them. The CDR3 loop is CASSVQSTSSGNTIYF. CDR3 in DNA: TGTGCCAGCAGTGTACAGTCAACGAGCTCTGGAAACACCATATATTTT.

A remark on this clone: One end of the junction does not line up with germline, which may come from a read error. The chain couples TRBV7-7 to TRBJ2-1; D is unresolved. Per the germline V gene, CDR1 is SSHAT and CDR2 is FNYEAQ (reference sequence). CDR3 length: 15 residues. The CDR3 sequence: CASSLGIGGYNEQFF. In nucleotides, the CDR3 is TGTGCTAGCAGCTTAGGAATTGGCGGCTACAATGAGCAGTTCTTC.

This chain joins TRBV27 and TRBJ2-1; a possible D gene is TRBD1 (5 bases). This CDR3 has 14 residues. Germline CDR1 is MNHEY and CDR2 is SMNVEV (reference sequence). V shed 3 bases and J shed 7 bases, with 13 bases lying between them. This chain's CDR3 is CASSFVAGLNEQFF. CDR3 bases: TGTGCCAGCAGTTTTGTAGCAGGGTTGAATGAGCAGTTCTTC.

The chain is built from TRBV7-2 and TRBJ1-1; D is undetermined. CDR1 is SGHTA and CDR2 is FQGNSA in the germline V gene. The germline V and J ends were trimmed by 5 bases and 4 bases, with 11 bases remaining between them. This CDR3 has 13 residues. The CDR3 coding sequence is TGTGCCAGCAGCCTCGGGGTAGGCACTGAAGCTTTCTTT. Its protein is CASSLGVGTEAFF.

CDR3 loop: CASIPTGTGPWEQYF. DNA of the CDR3: TGTGCCAGCATTCCCACCGGGACAGGGCCTTGGGAGCAGTACTTC. This chain connects TRBV7-9 to TRBJ2-7; 9 bases map to TRBD1. The CDR3 sequence is 15 residues long. Germline V lookup: CDR1 SEHNR, CDR2 FQNEAQ (reference sequence). Trimming cost V 7 bases and J 7 bases; bases outside gene matches: 14.

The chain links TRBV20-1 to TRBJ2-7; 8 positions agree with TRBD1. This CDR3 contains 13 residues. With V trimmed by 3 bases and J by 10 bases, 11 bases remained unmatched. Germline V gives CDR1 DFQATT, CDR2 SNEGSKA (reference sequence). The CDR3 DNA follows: TGCAGTGCTAGTCAAGGGACAGGACCGCCTCAGTACTTC. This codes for CSASQGTGPPQYF.

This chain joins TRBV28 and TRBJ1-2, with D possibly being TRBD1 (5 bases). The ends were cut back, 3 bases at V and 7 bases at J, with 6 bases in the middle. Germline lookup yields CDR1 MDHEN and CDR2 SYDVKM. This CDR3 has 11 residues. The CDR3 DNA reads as TGTGCCAGCAGTTTCCAGGGTGGCTACACCTTC. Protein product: CASSFQGGYTF.

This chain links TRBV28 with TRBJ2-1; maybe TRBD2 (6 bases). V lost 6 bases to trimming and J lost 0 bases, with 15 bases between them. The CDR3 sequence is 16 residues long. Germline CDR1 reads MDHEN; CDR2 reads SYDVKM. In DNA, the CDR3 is TGTGCCAGCAGCCCAGGCGGGACTTCCTCCTACAATGAGCAGTTCTTC. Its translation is CASSPGGTSSYNEQFF.

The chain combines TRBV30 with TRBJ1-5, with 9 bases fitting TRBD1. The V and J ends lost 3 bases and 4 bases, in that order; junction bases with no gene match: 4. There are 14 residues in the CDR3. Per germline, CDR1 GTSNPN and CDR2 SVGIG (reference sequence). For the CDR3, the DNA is TGTGCCTGGAGCCGACAGGGGGGAAATCAGCCCCAGCATTTT. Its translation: CAWSRQGGNQPQHF.

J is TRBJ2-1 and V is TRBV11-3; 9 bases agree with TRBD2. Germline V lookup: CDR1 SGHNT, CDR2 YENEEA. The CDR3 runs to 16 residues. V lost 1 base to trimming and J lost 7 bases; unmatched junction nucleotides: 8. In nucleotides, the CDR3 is TGTGCCAGCAGCTTAGCCCCCTCCCTAGCGGGGAATGAGCAGTTCTTC. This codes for CASSLAPSLAGNEQFF.

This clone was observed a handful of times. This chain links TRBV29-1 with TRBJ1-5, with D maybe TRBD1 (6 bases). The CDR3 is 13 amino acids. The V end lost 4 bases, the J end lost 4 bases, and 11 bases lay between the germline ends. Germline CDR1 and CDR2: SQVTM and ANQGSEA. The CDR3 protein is CSVGQGLNQPQHF. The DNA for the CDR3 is TGCAGCGTTGGGCAGGGGTTAAATCAGCCCCAGCATTTT. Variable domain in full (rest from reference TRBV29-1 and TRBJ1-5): SAVISQKPSRDICQRGTSLTIQCQVDSQVTMMFWYRQQPGQSLTLIATANQGSEATYESGFVIDKFPISRPNLTFSTLTVSNMSPEDSSIYLCSVGQGLNQPQHFGDGTRLSIL.